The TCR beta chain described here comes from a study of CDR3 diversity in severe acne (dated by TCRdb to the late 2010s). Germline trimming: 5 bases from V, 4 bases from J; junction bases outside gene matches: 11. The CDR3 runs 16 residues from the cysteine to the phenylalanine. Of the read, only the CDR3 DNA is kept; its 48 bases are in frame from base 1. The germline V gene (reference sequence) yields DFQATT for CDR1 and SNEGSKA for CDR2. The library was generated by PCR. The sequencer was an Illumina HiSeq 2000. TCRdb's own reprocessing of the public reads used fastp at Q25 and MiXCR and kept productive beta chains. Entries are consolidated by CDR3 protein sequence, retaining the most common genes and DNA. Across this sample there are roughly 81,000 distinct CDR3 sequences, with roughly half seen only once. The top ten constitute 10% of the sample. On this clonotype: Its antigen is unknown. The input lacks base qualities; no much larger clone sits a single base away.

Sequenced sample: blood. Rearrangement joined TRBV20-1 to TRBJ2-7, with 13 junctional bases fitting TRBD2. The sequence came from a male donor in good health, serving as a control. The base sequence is TGCAGTGCTTCCCGTACCTTACTAGCGGGGGGGTACGAGCAGTACTTC. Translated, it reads CSASRTLLAGGYEQYF.